A selection of T cell receptor beta chains follows, all from one sample in a study of T cell responses to AZD1222 COVID-19 vaccine. Using immunoSEQ multiplex PCR, the repertoire was profiled, and TCRdb retains in-frame clones only, with some absent. The sample contains about 72,000 clones, roughly 87% of which appear only once. Material: peripheral blood, obtained 28 days after the second AZD1222 dose. Every receptor here comes from an adult who received the AZD1222 COVID-19 vaccine. The CDR3 runs from the conserved cysteine through the conserved F or W. The D gene is left open where the match is weak. Clone size is stated in some rows and not others, as once, few, many or a class when expanded.

V	D	J	size	DNA	CDR3
TRBV25-1	NA	TRBJ1-4	NA	TGTGCCAGCAGTGAATCCCATCGGGGATCGGCTAATGAAAAACTGTTTTTT	CASSESHRGSANEKLFF
TRBV6-5	TRBD1	TRBJ2-5	NA	TGTGCCAGCAGTCCCAGACAGGGGGGAGTGGAGACCCAGTACTTC	CASSPRQGGVETQYF
TRBV14	NA	TRBJ1-4	NA	TGTGCCAGCAGCCAAGCGGAAGAAGGAAAACTGTTTTTT	CASSQAEEGKLFF
TRBV9	NA	TRBJ2-7	NA	TGTGCCAGCAGCCAAAGACAGGACCCCGGTGTTGGGCAGTACTTC	CASSQRQDPGVGQYF
TRBV21-1	NA	TRBJ1-4	NA	TGTACCCGACAGCCGAAAGAAAAACTGTTTTTT	CTRQPKEKLFF
TRBV7-6	NA	TRBJ2-2	NA	TGTGCCAGCAGAATAGGGCAGGGAGGCACCGGGGAGCTGTTTTTT	CASRIGQGGTGELFF
TRBV5-4	NA	TRBJ1-3	once	TGTGCCAGCAGCCCCGGAGGCAGGGTCTCTGGAAACACCATATATTTT	CASSPGGRVSGNTIYF
TRBV7-2	NA	TRBJ1-3	NA	TGTGCCAGCAGCTTAGGCTTCGGAAACACCATATATTTT	CASSLGFGNTIYF
TRBV24-1	NA	TRBJ1-1	NA	TGTGCCACCAGTGGTTTGGATGACACTGAAGCTTTCTTT	CATSGLDDTEAFF
TRBV3-1/TRBV3-2	TRBD1	TRBJ1-2	few	TGTGCCAGCAGCCCAGACAGGGGGCCGGGCTATGGCTACACCTTC	CASSPDRGPGYGYTF
TRBV7-6	NA	TRBJ2-2	NA	TGTGCCAGCAGCCCGAGGGTAGGACTAATGGACACCGGGGAGCTGTTTTTT	CASSPRVGLMDTGELFF
TRBV27	TRBD2	TRBJ2-1	once	TGTGCCAGCAGTTTTGGTGTTGGGAGGGTCGATGAGCAGTTCTTC	CASSFGVGRVDEQFF
TRBV28	NA	TRBJ1-3	NA	TGTGCCAGCAGTTTTCCGAATAGGAACACCATATATTTT	CASSFPNRNTIYF
TRBV28	TRBD1	TRBJ1-6	NA	TGTGCCAGCAATGTCCGGGACAGGTCACCCCTCCACTTT	CASNVRDRSPLHF
TRBV10-1	NA	TRBJ2-1	NA	TGCGCCAGCAGTGAGTCTGGTTCCAATGAGCAGTTCTTC	CASSESGSNEQFF
TRBV5-5	TRBD2	TRBJ2-3	NA	TGTGCCAGCAGCTTGGGGGCGGGAGCGCGCACAGATACGCAGTATTTT	CASSLGAGARTDTQYF
TRBV12-3/TRBV12-4	TRBD2	TRBJ2-7	NA	TGTGCCAGCAGCCCCGGACTAGTGGGTGAGCAGTACTTC	CASSPGLVGEQYF
TRBV18	NA	TRBJ2-5	once	TGTGCCAGCTCACCAGACCGGGACTCAAGCGCCCAGTACTTC	CASSPDRDSSAQYF
TRBV29-1	TRBD1	TRBJ1-2	once	TGCAGCGTCTTTGGGCTATTCGGGACAGGGGGTTATGGCTACACCTTC	CSVFGLFGTGGYGYTF
TRBV11-1	NA	TRBJ2-1	NA	TGTGCCAGCAGCTCTGGCGGCGACCTAAGGTTCTTC	CASSSGGDLRFF
TRBV10-3	NA	TRBJ2-7	NA	TGTGCCATCAGTGAGAAAAACATGGGATACGAGCAGTACTTC	CAISEKNMGYEQYF
TRBV5-8	NA	TRBJ2-1	NA	TGTGCCAGCAGCCGGCAGGGCAGCTCCTACAATGAGCAGTTCTTC	CASSRQGSSYNEQFF
TRBV28	NA	TRBJ1-4	NA	TGTGCCAGCAGTATTCCGTCTCCGAATGAAAAACTGTTTTTT	CASSIPSPNEKLFF
TRBV3-1/TRBV3-2	NA	TRBJ2-3	NA	TGTGCCAGCAGCCAACTTGGGACTACAGATACGCAGTATTTT	CASSQLGTTDTQYF
TRBV5-1	NA	TRBJ1-1	NA	TGCGCCAGCAGCTTGGGAGCTGAAAACACTGAAGCTTTCTTT	CASSLGAENTEAFF
TRBV27	NA	TRBJ2-7	NA	TGTGCCAGCAGTTACCCCTACGAGCAGTACTTC	CASSYPYEQYF
TRBV12-5	NA	TRBJ1-1	NA	TGTGCTAGTGGTATCACCAGGGGCATGAACACTGAAGCTTTCTTT	CASGITRGMNTEAFF
TRBV13	NA	TRBJ2-7	NA	TGTGCCAGCAGCCTACAGGGAGACGAGCAGTACTTC	CASSLQGDEQYF